This T cell receptor (beta chain) stems from a study of T cell repertoires in cytomegalovirus infection. Whole-study context: Carrying CMV and the relevant HLA type showed in public TCR beta signatures.

About this clonotype: What it recognizes is unknown.

The CDR3 consists of 15 residues. The J segment lost 3 bases and the V segment lost 4 bases, leaving 2 bases of the junction unmatched. The germline V gene encodes CDR1 MNHNY and CDR2 SVGAGI (reference sequence). MiXCR, applied by TCRdb to the reads, yields one record per CDR3 protein. The sample comprises fewer than 550,000 distinct CDR3 sequences, 16% of which are singletons, and more than 20% rests with the top ten. Study conclusions and caveats: CMV-specific TCR beta clonotypes restricted by HLA-C were the ones dominating the ex vivo response. The cumulative frequency of public TCR beta families identified carriers of CMV plus the relevant HLA.

V gene TRBV6-6 combines with J gene TRBJ2-1; 11 bases are shared with TRBD2. The sequenced material came from CD8+ T cells from PBMCs. The sequence derives from a human donor in good health (CMV status not recorded). Some clones in this sample may be carry-over from other donors' samples. The CDR3 nucleotides are TGTGCCAGCAGTTTTAGCGGGGGGGACTACAATGAGCAGTTCTTC. Its translation is CASSFSGGDYNEQFF.